Following are 28 T cell receptor beta chains from one sample sequenced in a study of blood T cell repertoires in COVID-19. Clones were sequenced by immunoSEQ multiplex PCR, and TCRdb holds only the in-frame ones, with some missing. The repertoire consists of more than 100,000 clones, with roughly four fifths occurring once and the leading ten covering 3.5% to 5.5%. The sequencing input was peripheral blood. The receptor source for this set is a woman in her seventies with acute or convalescent COVID-19.

The chain is built from TRBV4-1 and TRBJ1-5; D might be TRBD1 (5 bases). The CDR3 has 15 residues. The germline gives CDR1 MGHRA, CDR2 YSYEKL. V was cut by 2 bases and J by 6 bases, with 14 bases left in between. CDR3 nucleotide sequence: TGCGCCAGCAGCCAATATCAGGGAGGGCCTCAGCCCCAGCATTTT. Translation: CASSQYQGGPQPQHF.

The chain has TRBV18 and TRBJ1-6; D remains ambiguous. Per the germline V gene, CDR1 is KGHSH and CDR2 is LQKENI. The CDR3 loop spans 15 amino acids. Trimming pared 0 bases from V and 7 bases from J, leaving 10 bases between. CDR3 nucleotides: TGTGCCAGCTCACCACCCTCGACGGGAAATTCACCCCTCCACTTT. Protein sequence: CASSPPSTGNSPLHF.

This clone was counted only a few times. The V gene is TRBV7-2, the J gene TRBJ1-6; the D gene is possibly TRBD1 (5 bases). This CDR3 is built from 14 residues. The germline gives CDR1 SGHTA, CDR2 FQGNSA. Trimming removed 1 base at V and 10 bases at J, with 11 bases between. This CDR3 reads CASSLGAGLSPLHF. Here the CDR3 DNA reads TGTGCCAGCAGCTTAGGGGCAGGGTTGTCACCCCTCCACTTT.

This chain links TRBV4-2 with TRBJ2-3; 10 bases match TRBD2. CDR3 length equals 16 residues. Germline values: CDR1 LGHNA, CDR2 YNFKEQ. Germline trimming cut 4 bases from V and 6 bases from J; bases unmatched to any gene: 10. The CDR3 DNA reads as TGTGCCAGCAGCCTCCGGGTAGCGGGGGGCCTGGATACGCAGTATTTT. Protein sequence: CASSLRVAGGLDTQYF.

V gene TRBV24-1 combines with J gene TRBJ2-3, with 10 bases lining up with TRBD1. The CDR3 has 15 amino acids. Per germline, CDR1 KGHDR and CDR2 SFDVKD. V gave up 4 bases and J gave up 3 bases; unmatched junction bases: 3. The CDR3 nucleotides are TGTGCCACCAGTGACGGGACAGGGGCTACAGATACGCAGTATTTT. Protein sequence: CATSDGTGATDTQYF.

There are a few counts of this clone. The gene calls are TRBV21-1 and TRBJ1-2. TRBV21-1 is a known pseudogene. The CDR3 has 13 amino acids. CDR3 amino acids: CASSIDGYYGYTF. The CDR3 coding sequence is TGTGCCAGCAGCATAGACGGGTACTATGGCTACACCTTC.

The genes are TRBV19 and TRBJ1-1, with a possible D match to TRBD1 (5 bases). V lost 2 bases and J lost 3, with 10 bases in between. This CDR3 contains 14 residues. CDR1 is LNHDA, CDR2 SQIVND, per germline (reference sequence). This CDR3 reads CASSIIEGDTEAFF. The CDR3 nucleotides read TGTGCCAGTAGTATAATAGAAGGGGACACTGAAGCTTTCTTT.

This clone was counted a few times. The chain has TRBV30 and TRBJ1-2; D is possibly TRBD1 (5 bases). The CDR3 length is 14 residues. CDR1 is GTSNPN, CDR2 SVGIG, per germline (reference sequence). Trimming took 2 bases from V and 6 from J, leaving 16 bases between them. CDR3 sequence reads: CAWSKGTPRDGYTF. CDR3 DNA sequence: TGTGCCTGGAGTAAAGGGACTCCAAGGGATGGCTACACCTTC.

This clone was counted a single time. The V gene is TRBV6-2 or TRBV6-3, the J gene TRBJ1-1; 10 bases match TRBD1. The CDR3 length is 16 residues. Germline CDR1 and CDR2: MNHEY and SVGEGT. The V gene end was trimmed by 2 bases and the J gene end by 2 bases; junction bases not matched to a gene: 5. The CDR3 protein is CASSYHRDRGNTEAFF. CDR3 coding DNA: TGTGCCAGCAGTTACCACAGGGACAGGGGCAACACTGAAGCTTTCTTT.

The rearrangement joins TRBV5-1 to TRBJ1-1, with D unresolved. The germline V gene has CDR1 SGHRS and CDR2 YFSETQ. Trimming took 2 bases from V and 1 from J, leaving 9 bases between them. The CDR3 has 14 amino acids. This chain's CDR3 is CASSFGRGNTEAFF. CDR3 coding DNA: TGCGCCAGCAGCTTCGGACGGGGGAACACTGAAGCTTTCTTT.

The chain employs TRBV6-5 and TRBJ1-1; no reliable D call. The ends were cut back, 6 bases at V and 1 base at J, with 15 bases in the middle. This CDR3 has 15 amino acids. The germline gives CDR1 MNHEY, CDR2 SVGAGI. CDR3 in amino acids: CASRLLREGNTEAFF. The CDR3 DNA reads TGTGCCAGCAGGCTACTTAGGGAGGGGAACACTGAAGCTTTCTTT.

The J gene is TRBJ1-2, the V gene TRBV11-2, with TRBD1 matching over 7 bases. The CDR3 runs 13 residues. The germline V gene encodes CDR1 SGHAT and CDR2 FQNNGV. Trimming removed 5 bases from V and 5 bases from J; junction bases left unmatched: 5. The DNA for the CDR3 is TGTGCCAGCAGCCCCGACAGGGAATATGGCTACACCTTC. It specifies CASSPDREYGYTF.

The genes are TRBV5-1 and TRBJ2-3; possibly TRBD2 for D (6 bases). The CDR3 contains 15 residues. Trimming pared 0 bases from V and 4 bases from J, leaving 12 bases between. Germline loops: CDR1 SGHRS, CDR2 YFSETQ. The chain's CDR3 is CASSLAGVLPDTQYF. In nucleotides, the CDR3 is TGCGCCAGCAGCTTGGCGGGAGTTCTTCCAGATACGCAGTATTTT. Complete variable domain (other parts from reference TRBV5-1 and TRBJ2-3): KAGVTQTPRYLIKTRGQQVTLSCSPISGHRSVSWYQQTPGQGLQFLFEYFSETQRNKGNFPGRFSGRQFSNSRSEMNVSTLELGDSALYLCASSLAGVLPDTQYFGPGTRLTVL.

V gene TRBV5-1 combines with J gene TRBJ2-1; the match to TRBD2 covers 14 bases. In germline, CDR1 is SGHRS, CDR2 YFSETQ. The CDR3 is 15 amino acids. The V gene end was trimmed by 4 bases and the J gene end by 8 bases; junction bases not matched to a gene: 5. The CDR3 nucleotides read TGCGCCAGCAGCATCGGGACTAGCGGGGGTCATGAGCAGTTCTTC. It codes for CASSIGTSGGHEQFF. The variable domain in full, completed from reference TRBV5-1 and TRBJ2-1, reads KAGVTQTPRYLIKTRGQQVTLSCSPISGHRSVSWYQQTPGQGLQFLFEYFSETQRNKGNFPGRFSGRQFSNSRSEMNVSTLELGDSALYLCASSIGTSGGHEQFFGPGTRLTVL.

This clone was picked up one time. An end of the junction differs from the germline gene, which may be a read error. This chain uses TRBV3-1 (or the pseudogene TRBV3-2) with TRBJ1-4; D is unresolved. This CDR3 contains 12 residues. Germline CDR1 and CDR2: LGHDT and YNNKEL (reference sequence). CDR3 DNA: TGTGCCAGCAGCCTACTCAATGAAAAATTGTTTTTT. It specifies CASSLLNEKLFF.

This clone showed up just a few times. At the DNA level, this CDR3 is encoded by other sequences in the same sample as well. This rearrangement joins TRBV6-1 to TRBJ1-5; 7 nucleotides match TRBD1. J gave up 4 bases and V 3 bases, and 3 bases lay outside the gene matches. CDR3 length: 14 amino acids. Germline CDR1 reads MNHNS; CDR2 reads SASEGT. The CDR3 here is CASSEAGGNQPQHF. DNA of the CDR3: TGTGCCAGCAGTGAGGCAGGGGGGAATCAGCCCCAGCATTTT.

This sequence joins TRBV5-1 and TRBJ2-1, with 12 bases that match TRBD1. The CDR3 consists of 14 residues. Germline trimming cut 2 bases from V and 10 bases from J; bases unmatched to any gene: 4. Germline V gene data show CDR1 as SGHRS and CDR2 as YFSETQ. The CDR3 bases are TGCGCCAGCAGCTTTGGGACAGGGGGCGACGAGCAGTTCTTC. Protein sequence: CASSFGTGGDEQFF.

The gene calls are TRBV4-3 and TRBJ2-5; 8 positions agree with TRBD2. This CDR3 contains 15 residues. Germline values: CDR1 LGHNA, CDR2 YSLEER. V gave up 1 base and J gave up 0 bases; unmatched junction bases: 1. The CDR3 DNA sequence: TGCGCCAGCAGCCAAGGCGGGGGGTACCAAGAGACCCAGTACTTC. This translates into CASSQGGGYQETQYF.

The genes are TRBV19 and TRBJ1-1; TRBD1 agrees at 7 bases. This CDR3 region has 14 residues. CDR1 and CDR2 from the germline V gene are LNHDA and SQIVND (reference sequence). The V segment lost 5 bases and the J segment 6 bases; nucleotides outside the gene matches: 9. CDR3 residues: CASSPRQGVSEAFF. The CDR3 bases are TGTGCCAGTAGTCCCCGACAGGGTGTCTCTGAAGCTTTCTTT.

J is TRBJ1-1 and V is TRBV20-1; D not resolved. The V gene lost 3 bases and the J gene lost 4 bases, with 15 bases spanning the gap. Looked up from germline, CDR1 is DFQATT and CDR2 is SNEGSKA (reference sequence). The CDR3 is made up of 14 amino acids. Written as DNA, the CDR3 is TGCAGTGCTAGTTCCGGTCAGTCGGGCACTGAAGCTTTCTTT. This gives the protein CSASSGQSGTEAFF.

V is TRBV7-2 and J is TRBJ1-3; D unclear. Looked up from germline, CDR1 is SGHTA and CDR2 is FQGNSA. With 5 bases removed from V and 1 base from J, the gap between germline ends came to 6 bases. The CDR3 runs to 13 residues. CDR3 bases: TGTGCCAGCAGCCCTAATTCTGGAAACACCATATATTTT. Encoded protein: CASSPNSGNTIYF.

Only a few counts were recorded for this clone. This chain joins TRBV7-2 and TRBJ2-1, with 8 nucleotides matching TRBD1. The CDR3 totals 14 residues. The V gene end was trimmed by 3 bases and the J gene end by 8 bases; junction bases not matched to a gene: 6. The V gene's germline CDR1 is SGHTA and CDR2 FQGNSA. DNA of the CDR3: TGTGCCAGCAGCTTGGTTCAGGGGGCATATGAGCAGTTCTTC. This translates into CASSLVQGAYEQFF.

The rearrangement links TRBV7-9 to TRBJ1-6; the match to TRBD1 covers 7 bases. The CDR3 covers 16 residues. Germline CDR1 and CDR2: SEHNR and FQNEAQ (reference sequence). V was clipped by 5 bases and J by 7 bases; unmatched bases: 11. CDR3 sequence (DNA): TGTGCCAGCAGCCCAAAGGACAGGACGCCAAATTCACCCCTCCACTTT. Protein sequence: CASSPKDRTPNSPLHF. Full variable domain (remainder filled in from reference TRBV7-9 and TRBJ1-6): DTGVSQNPRHKITKRGQNVTFRCDPISEHNRLYWYRQTLGQGPEFLTYFQNEAQLEKSRLLSDRFSAERPKGSFSTLEIQRTEQGDSAMYLCASSPKDRTPNSPLHFGNGTRLTVT.

The chain is built from TRBV7-9 and TRBJ2-3; 13 nucleotides line up with TRBD2. V gave up 5 bases and J gave up 5 bases; unmatched junction bases: 10. CDR1 SEHNR and CDR2 FQNEAQ come from the germline V gene (reference sequence). CDR3 length: 17 residues. CDR3: CASSDGLAGAFRDTQYF. CDR3 nucleotides: TGTGCCAGCAGCGATGGACTAGCGGGGGCCTTTCGAGATACGCAGTATTTT.

This chain links TRBV2 with TRBJ1-2, with D possibly TRBD1 on 6 matching bases. The CDR3 is 14 amino acids. The germline V gene encodes CDR1 SNHLY and CDR2 FYNNEI. Trimming stripped 9 bases from V and 2 bases from J, with 16 bases between. This chain's CDR3 is CASKPDRSNYGYTF. For the CDR3, the DNA is TGTGCCAGTAAGCCGGACAGATCCAACTATGGCTACACCTTC. The full variable domain, its missing parts supplied by reference TRBV2 and TRBJ1-2, is EPEVTQTPSHQVTQMGQEVILRCVPISNHLYFYWYRQILGQKVEFLVSFYNNEISEKSEIFDDQFSVERPDGSNFTLKIRSTKLEDSAMYFCASKPDRSNYGYTFGSGTRLTVV.

The chain links TRBV11-3 to TRBJ1-1; TRBD1 might be the D (6 bases). With 5 bases removed from V and 3 bases from J, the gap between germline ends came to 10 bases. Germline values: CDR1 SGHNT, CDR2 YENEEA. The CDR3 has 13 amino acids. CDR3 sequence: CASSRGADTEAFF. The CDR3 nucleotides are TGTGCCAGCAGCCGGGGGGCGGACACTGAAGCTTTCTTT.

This clone was seen a few times. V and J are TRBV6-7 and TRBJ2-6; possible D gene TRBD1, 6 bases. TRBV6-7 is flagged as an ORF with uncertain function. CDR3 size: 20 residues. Trimming removed 1 base at V and 0 bases at J, with 19 bases between. CDR3 DNA sequence: TGTGCCAGCAGTTACTTTTTGGTTTTACAGGGCTCCTCTGGGGCCAACGTCCTGACTTTC. Protein product: CASSYFLVLQGSSGANVLTF.

The CDR3 reads CATSDGGNYGYTF. The CDR3 nucleotides are TGTGCCACCAGTGATGGCGGTAACTATGGCTACACCTTC. The chain joins TRBV24-1 to TRBJ1-2; D not resolved. V dropped 3 bases and J dropped 1 base, with 5 bases sitting between them. Germline V gene data show CDR1 as KGHDR and CDR2 as SFDVKD. This CDR3 has 13 residues.